This note documents a single T cell receptor (beta chain) sequence. The RNA input was roughly 0.5 to 1 ug, and it was reverse transcribed with random hexamers. TCRdb reanalysed the immunoSEQ multiplex PCR reads using MiXCR and keeps one entry per CDR3 protein. The sample carries roughly 100,000 distinct CDR3 sequences, approximately 94% recorded once. This sample was taken from a study of CD8 T cells in Susac syndrome. The V end lost 6 bases, the J end lost 5 bases, and 22 bases lay between the germline ends. The CDR3 extends over 17 amino acids. Germline V gene data show CDR1 as LGHDT and CDR2 as YNNKEL (reference sequence).

Sequencing used CD8+ T cells from PBMCs. V and J are TRBV3-1 and TRBJ2-2; perhaps D is TRBD1 or TRBD2 (5 bases each). The source of this sequence is a human donor with Susac syndrome. Written as DNA, the CDR3 is TGTGCCAGCAGACCCAGGCGGCAGGGAAGAGGGACCGGGGAGCTGTTTTTT. Protein product: CASRPRRQGRGTGELFF.